The 15 T cell receptor beta chains in this list originate from one sample, sequenced in a study of blood T cell repertoires in COVID-19. Libraries were prepared by immunoSEQ multiplex PCR; TCRdb keeps only in-frame clonotypes and omits some of them. The data contain approximately 440,000 clones, 80% to 95% of them singletons. The specimen sequenced was PBMCs or T cells enriched from blood (not recorded which). The receptors originated from a young man who had recovered from COVID-19.

In the case of this clone: Other DNA sequences within the sample encode an identical CDR3. The gene calls are TRBV18 and TRBJ1-2, with D maybe TRBD1 (6 bases). V shed 6 bases and J shed 4 bases, with 15 bases lying between them. The CDR3 extends over 14 amino acids. Germline V CDR1 and CDR2: KGHSH, LQKENI. The CDR3 sequence is CASSPPAGVYGYTF. The CDR3, as DNA: TGTGCCAGCTCCCCCCCGGCAGGGGTCTATGGCTACACCTTC.

This clone was seen only a few times. This chain joins TRBV27 and TRBJ1-5; no reliable D call. Germline CDR1 is MNHEY and CDR2 is SMNVEV (reference sequence). V was clipped by 1 base and J by 5 bases, with 9 bases between them. The CDR3 runs 14 residues. The DNA for the CDR3 is TGTGCCAGCAGTTTATGGTGGGCTGATCAGCCCCAGCATTTT. It codes for CASSLWWADQPQHF.

The rearrangement links TRBV5-1 to TRBJ1-6; D perhaps matches TRBD1 (5 bases). CDR3 length equals 15 residues. The germline gives CDR1 SGHRS, CDR2 YFSETQ. Trimming shortened V by 4 bases and J by 8 bases, and 16 bases separated the two germline ends. CDR3 protein: CASSLVSLQDSPLHF. CDR3 DNA: TGCGCCAGCAGCCTGGTGAGTCTACAGGATTCACCCCTCCACTTT.

The chain links TRBV15 to TRBJ1-2, with D perhaps TRBD1 (5 bases). The CDR3 consists of 14 residues. The germline gives CDR1 LNHNV, CDR2 YYDKDF (reference sequence). Trimming removed 0 bases at V and 6 bases at J, with 11 bases between. The CDR3 is CATSRDAGSHGYTF. The DNA for the CDR3 is TGTGCCACCAGCAGAGATGCAGGGTCTCATGGCTACACCTTC.

V is TRBV7-6 and J is TRBJ1-1; possible D gene TRBD1, 5 bases. V lost 1 base to trimming and J lost 6 bases, with 18 bases between them. The germline V gene has CDR1 SGHVS and CDR2 FNYEAQ. This CDR3 is built from 16 residues. CDR3 DNA: TGTGCCAGCAGCTTAGAGGTCTGGCAGGGAGGCGCTGAAGCTTTCTTT. This gives the protein CASSLEVWQGGAEAFF.

The J gene is TRBJ2-2, the V gene TRBV2; 9 nucleotides align to TRBD2. CDR1 is SNHLY, CDR2 FYNNEI, per germline. The CDR3 covers 15 residues. V dropped 4 bases and J dropped 6; count of bases not matched to a gene: 6. DNA of the CDR3: TGTGCCAGCAGTGTCCTCGCGGGGGGGCCCGGGGAGCTGTTTTTT. This sequence encodes CASSVLAGGPGELFF.

J is TRBJ2-1 and V is TRBV11-2; D unclear. The CDR3 consists of 12 residues. Trimming left V 4 bases short and J 10 bases short, with 11 bases between. Germline lookup yields CDR1 SGHAT and CDR2 FQNNGV. As DNA, the CDR3 is TGTGCCAGCAGCTACTACAAAGAGGAGCAGTTCTTC. Its translation: CASSYYKEEQFF. Full variable domain (outside the CDR3, taken from reference TRBV11-2 and TRBJ2-1): EAGVAQSPRYKIIEKRQSVAFWCNPISGHATLYWYQQILGQGPKLLIQFQNNGVVDDSQLPKDRFSAERLKGVDSTLKIQPAKLEDSAVYLCASSYYKEEQFFGPGTRLTVL.

The gene calls are TRBV19 and TRBJ1-5; D is uncertain. From germline, CDR1 is LNHDA and CDR2 SQIVND (reference sequence). This CDR3 is built from 14 residues. Trimming took off 4 bases at V and 1 base at J, with 8 bases between the two ends. This CDR3 is CASSTGRSNQPQHF. DNA of the CDR3: TGTGCCAGTAGTACGGGGAGGAGCAATCAGCCCCAGCATTTT. Combining the CDR3 with reference TRBV19 and TRBJ1-5 gives the whole variable domain DGGITQSPKYLFRKEGQNVTLSCEQNLNHDAMYWYRQDPGQGLRLIYYSQIVNDFQKGDIAEGYSVSREKKESFPLTVTSAQKNPTAFYLCASSTGRSNQPQHFGDGTRLSIL.

The genes are TRBV30 and TRBJ1-1; D not certain. V lost 3 bases and J lost 3, with 11 bases in between. In germline, CDR1 is GTSNPN, CDR2 SVGIG (reference sequence). The CDR3 extends over 13 amino acids. CDR3 DNA sequence: TGTGCCTGGAGGGCCGGCGACTACACTGAAGCTTTCTTT. Translated, it gives CAWRAGDYTEAFF.

In its sample, this clone was seen once. V gene TRBV6-5 combines with J gene TRBJ1-6; 7 bases agree with TRBD1. The CDR3 spans 15 residues. CDR1 and CDR2 (germline): MNHEY, SVGAGI. V was clipped by 5 bases and J by 7 bases; unmatched bases: 8. The CDR3 DNA reads TGTGCCAGCAGTACCAGACAGGGCTCGAATTCACCCCTCCACTTT. As protein: CASSTRQGSNSPLHF.

In DNA form, the CDR3 reads TGTGCCAGCAACTCTAGGACCGGGGAGCTGTTTTTT. As protein: CASNSRTGELFF. The chain joins TRBV27 to TRBJ2-2, with D uncertain. Germline CDR1 reads MNHEY; CDR2 reads SMNVEV (reference sequence). The CDR3 covers 12 residues. V gave up 7 bases and J gave up 5 bases, with 8 bases separating them.

The chain employs TRBV5-1 and TRBJ2-3, with D tentatively TRBD1 (6 bases). The CDR3 consists of 13 residues. Germline-derived CDR1 and CDR2 are SGHRS and YFSETQ. V was cut by 2 bases and J by 3 bases, with 7 bases left in between. The CDR3 loop is CASSFGTTDTQYF. As DNA, the CDR3 is TGCGCCAGCAGCTTCGGGACAACAGATACGCAGTATTTT.

CDR3 protein: CASSLEGLGAWETQYF. The DNA of the CDR3 is TGTGCCAGCAGCTTGGAAGGGCTGGGGGCGTGGGAGACCCAGTACTTC. The gene calls are TRBV5-8 and TRBJ2-5, with a tentative D call TRBD1 (6 bases). The CDR3 extends over 16 amino acids. Trimming took off 0 bases at V and 5 bases at J, with 17 bases between the two ends. Germline V CDR1 and CDR2: SGHTS, YDEGEE.

This chain joins TRBV28 and TRBJ1-2, with 7 bases lining up with TRBD1. This CDR3 is 14 amino acids long. Germline CDR1 is MDHEN and CDR2 is SYDVKM. Trimming removed 5 bases from V and 8 bases from J; junction bases left unmatched: 11. CDR3 loop: CASSQRRGPQGYTF. CDR3 in DNA: TGTGCCAGCAGTCAACGGAGGGGGCCTCAGGGCTACACCTTC.

This chain joins TRBV28 and TRBJ1-1; 7 bases line up with TRBD1. The V gene's germline CDR1 is MDHEN and CDR2 SYDVKM. The CDR3 extends over 14 amino acids. V was pared by 6 bases and J by 5 bases, with 9 bases of the junction left unmatched. The CDR3 reads CASRTGSWQTEAFF. The CDR3 nucleotides read TGTGCCAGCAGGACAGGGTCATGGCAAACTGAAGCTTTCTTT.